The rows below give T cell receptor beta chains drawn from one sample of a study of shared clonotypes between healthy human individuals. Sequencing used immunoSEQ multiplex PCR; TCRdb keeps in-frame clones, though not all of them. The table includes millions of clones, 85% to 95% detected once. Sequenced input: naive CD4+ T cells sorted from blood. All receptors derive from a man between 18 and 29 years old in good health. Both conserved end residues are part of each CDR3. The D gene is left open where the match is weak. Not every row has a clone size; where given, it reads once, few, many or a size class.

J: TRBJ2-7; V: TRBV6-1; D: -; size: -; DNA: TGTGCCAGCAGTGAATATGGGGGATCCTACGAGCAGTACTTC; CDR3: CASSEYGGSYEQYF
J: TRBJ2-7; V: TRBV6-5; D: TRBD1; size: -; DNA: TGTGCCAGTAGGGACAGTTACGAGCAGTACTTC; CDR3: CASRDSYEQYF
J: TRBJ2-3; V: TRBV7-9; D: TRBD2; size: -; DNA: TGTGCCAGCAGCCTCGGACTAGCGGGAGTCCCAGATACGCAGTATTTT; CDR3: CASSLGLAGVPDTQYF
J: TRBJ1-5; V: TRBV2; D: -; size: -; DNA: TGTGCCAGCAGTGAGTGGGGAGGGGGCAATCAGCCCCAGCATTTT; CDR3: CASSEWGGGNQPQHF
J: TRBJ2-7; V: TRBV9; D: TRBD2; size: -; DNA: TGTGCCAGCAGCCCCTCTCTAGCGGGAGGCGTTTCGAGACACGAGCAGTACTTC; CDR3: CASSPSLAGGVSRHEQYF
J: TRBJ1-6; V: TRBV28; D: -; size: -; DNA: TGTGCCAGCAGCGCGTCCCGAGGGAATTCACCCCTCCACTTT; CDR3: CASSASRGNSPLHF
J: TRBJ2-7; V: TRBV6-5; D: -; size: once; DNA: TGTGCCAGCAGGGGTGGGCAGGGCACCTACGAGCAGTACTTC; CDR3: CASRGGQGTYEQYF
J: TRBJ2-5; V: TRBV5-4; D: -; size: -; DNA: TGTGCCAGCAGCTTGGCCTCGGGGCGGGGGCCCCAAGAGACCCAGTACTTC; CDR3: CASSLASGRGPQETQYF
J: TRBJ1-5; V: TRBV2; D: -; size: -; DNA: TGTGCCAGCAACAGTTATAGCAATCAGCCCCAGCATTTT; CDR3: CASNSYSNQPQHF
J: TRBJ1-6; V: TRBV28; D: TRBD1; size: -; DNA: TGTGCCAGCAGTGGCGGGCTGGGACAGAATTTACCCCTCCACTTT; CDR3: CASSGGLGQNLPLHF
J: TRBJ2-2; V: TRBV7-3; D: -; size: -; DNA: TGTGCCAGCAGCGCTTTTGTAGGCACCGGGGAGCTGTTTTTT; CDR3: CASSAFVGTGELFF
J: TRBJ1-1; V: TRBV30; D: -; size: -; DNA: TGTGCCTGGAGGCCTCCCGGGCAGTTTGAAGCTTTCTTT; CDR3: CAWRPPGQFEAFF
J: TRBJ1-2; V: TRBV7-8; D: TRBD1; size: -; DNA: TGTGCCAGCAGCCCCCCCGGGACAGGGACCATGAGAAACTATGGCTACACCTTC; CDR3: CASSPPGTGTMRNYGYTF
J: TRBJ2-7; V: TRBV7-9; D: -; size: -; DNA: TGTGCCAGCGGATCCAGAGGCTACGAGCAGTACTTC; CDR3: CASGSRGYEQYF
J: TRBJ1-5; V: TRBV10-3; D: -; size: -; DNA: TGTGCCATCAGTGATTTTGGGGTGGGTAGCAATCAGCCCCAGCATTTT; CDR3: CAISDFGVGSNQPQHF
J: TRBJ1-4; V: TRBV18; D: TRBD1; size: -; DNA: TGTGCCAGCTCACCTCCGGGACAGGGTAATGAAAAACTGTTTTTT; CDR3: CASSPPGQGNEKLFF
J: TRBJ2-2; V: TRBV5-1; D: TRBD2; size: -; DNA: TGCGCCAGCAGGGGACTAAACGGGGTCGGGGAGCTGTTTTTT; CDR3: CASRGLNGVGELFF
J: TRBJ1-5; V: TRBV27; D: -; size: -; DNA: TGTGCCAGCAGTACACTCAGGGGTGGGAATAGCAATCAGCCCCAGCATTTT; CDR3: CASSTLRGGNSNQPQHF
J: TRBJ2-1; V: TRBV27; D: -; size: -; DNA: TGTGCCAGCAGTCCTCTGGCAGGCGGTTACTCCTACAATGAGCAGTTCTTC; CDR3: CASSPLAGGYSYNEQFF
J: TRBJ1-2; V: TRBV7-3; D: TRBD1; size: -; DNA: TGTGCCAGCAGCACCCGACAGGGAACAAATGGCTACACCTTC; CDR3: CASSTRQGTNGYTF
J: TRBJ2-2; V: TRBV5-1; D: -; size: -; DNA: TGCGCCAGCAGGCCGGGAGTGAACACCGGGGAGCTGTTTTTT; CDR3: CASRPGVNTGELFF
J: TRBJ2-7; V: TRBV7-9; D: TRBD2; size: -; DNA: TGTGCCAGCAGTTCGGGAGGGGAGTGGAAGCAGTACTTC; CDR3: CASSSGGEWKQYF